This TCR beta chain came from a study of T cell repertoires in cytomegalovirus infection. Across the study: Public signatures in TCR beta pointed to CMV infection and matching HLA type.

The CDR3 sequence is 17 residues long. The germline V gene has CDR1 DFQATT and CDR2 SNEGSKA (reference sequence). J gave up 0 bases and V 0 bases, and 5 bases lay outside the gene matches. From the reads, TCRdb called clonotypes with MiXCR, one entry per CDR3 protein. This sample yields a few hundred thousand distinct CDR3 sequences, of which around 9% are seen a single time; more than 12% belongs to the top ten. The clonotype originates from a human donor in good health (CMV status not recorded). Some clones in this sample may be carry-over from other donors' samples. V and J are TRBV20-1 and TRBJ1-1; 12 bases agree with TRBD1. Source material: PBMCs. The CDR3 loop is CSARDLGTGGMNTEAFF. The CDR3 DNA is TGCAGTGCTAGAGATCTCGGGACAGGGGGCATGAACACTGAAGCTTTCTTT.